This T cell receptor beta chain was sequenced for a study of OX40 agonist ivuxolimab in advanced cancers. About the research overall: One patient with hepatocellular carcinoma and two with cutaneous melanoma, three in all, had partial responses.

Clones were sequenced by immunoSEQ multiplex PCR, and TCRdb holds only the in-frame ones, with some missing. The sample includes tens of thousands of clones, around 90% seen only once; the top ten take about 21%. The trim removed 3 bases at V and 7 bases at J, leaving 6 bases unmatched. In germline, CDR1 is SGDLS, CDR2 YYNGEE. The CDR3 extends over 14 amino acids. This clonotype was sampled from an adult with an advanced solid tumor such as melanoma, head and neck, liver or kidney cancer. Sequences were derived from CD4+ or CD8+ T cells sorted from blood, sampled in a trial of the OX40 agonist ivuxolimab. The rearrangement links TRBV9 to TRBJ2-7; 11 bases map to TRBD2. The CDR3 loop reads CASSDLAGGSEQYF. The CDR3 DNA sequence: TGTGCCAGCAGCGACCTAGCGGGAGGATCAGAGCAGTACTTC.